Listed here are 21 T cell receptor beta chains from one sample, sequenced in a study of shared clonotypes between healthy human individuals. Libraries were prepared by immunoSEQ multiplex PCR; TCRdb keeps only in-frame clonotypes and omits some of them. Altogether about 530,000 clones are present, about 79% being singletons, with the ten largest covering roughly an eighth. The sequenced material came from PBMCs. The receptors originated from a woman aged 35 to 49 in good health. Some clones in this sample may be carry-over from other donors' samples.

This chain connects TRBV10-2 to TRBJ2-5; D is undetermined. The CDR3 totals 13 residues. V was cut by 5 bases and J by 2 bases, with 9 bases left in between. The V gene's germline CDR1 is WSHSY and CDR2 SAAADI. CDR3 in DNA: TGCGCCAGCAGTCCGGACGGTCAAGAGACCCAGTACTTC. Its translation is CASSPDGQETQYF.

Ten or more counts support this clone. V usage is TRBV5-4 and J usage is TRBJ1-2; D is uncertain. Trimming took off 0 bases at V and 3 bases at J, with 9 bases between the two ends. Per germline, CDR1 SGHNT and CDR2 YYREEE (reference sequence). This CDR3 spans 14 amino acids. In DNA, the CDR3 is TGTGCCAGCAGCTTGGCATCCGGGGACTATGGCTACACCTTC. As protein: CASSLASGDYGYTF.

Many counts were recorded for this clone. The chain recombines TRBV18 with TRBJ1-1; no firm D call. Trimming cost V 6 bases and J 3 bases, with 11 bases left between them. Germline lookup yields CDR1 KGHSH and CDR2 LQKENI. CDR3 length: 13 residues. The CDR3 sequence is CASSPDRYTEAFF. CDR3 bases: TGTGCCAGCTCGCCCGACCGATACACTGAAGCTTTCTTT.

The chain combines TRBV6-1 with TRBJ2-7, with 7 bases matching TRBD2. V gave up 1 base and J gave up 2 bases; unmatched junction bases: 5. This CDR3 comprises 15 residues. Germline CDR1 and CDR2: MNHNS and SASEGT. The CDR3 is CASSEGTSVTYEQYF. In nucleotides, the CDR3 is TGTGCCAGCAGTGAAGGAACTAGCGTGACCTACGAGCAGTACTTC.

The V gene is TRBV29-1, the J gene TRBJ1-1; D might be TRBD1 (5 bases). CDR1 SQVTM and CDR2 ANQGSEA come from the germline V gene. Deletions cut 7 bases from V and 2 bases from J, with 14 bases between. This CDR3 is built from 13 residues. In DNA form, the CDR3 reads TGCAGCGGAGCCGGACAACTTAACACTGAAGCTTTCTTT. Amino acid sequence: CSGAGQLNTEAFF. Complete variable domain (other parts from reference TRBV29-1 and TRBJ1-1): SAVISQKPSRDICQRGTSLTIQCQVDSQVTMMFWYRQQPGQSLTLIATANQGSEATYESGFVIDKFPISRPNLTFSTLTVSNMSPEDSSIYLCSGAGQLNTEAFFGQGTRLTVV.

The chain joins TRBV10-1 to TRBJ2-5; D possibly corresponds to TRBD2 (6 bases). Germline V gene data show CDR1 as WNHNN and CDR2 as SYGVQD (reference sequence). The CDR3 totals 16 residues. V was pared by 0 bases and J by 2 bases, with 13 bases between. CDR3 coding DNA: TGCGCCAGCAGTGAGTCGAGGGCGGGACTTCAAGAGACCCAGTACTTC. It translates to CASSESRAGLQETQYF.

This clone turned up a few times. The gene calls are TRBV2 and TRBJ1-1, with D perhaps matching TRBD1 (6 bases). The CDR3 runs 13 residues. The ends were cut back, 7 bases at V and 1 base at J, with 10 bases in the middle. Germline assignment: CDR1 SNHLY and CDR2 FYNNEI. The CDR3 is CASKGQRNTEAFF. CDR3 sequence (DNA): TGTGCCAGCAAAGGACAGAGGAACACTGAAGCTTTCTTT.

The CDR3 DNA reads as TGTGCCAGCAGCTTAAGGCCTGCGAGGACAGGGTCGTTAGGCTACACCTTC. It specifies CASSLRPARTGSLGYTF. The chain carries TRBV7-2 and TRBJ1-2, with 8 bases lining up with TRBD1. The CDR3 consists of 17 residues. Germline V lookup: CDR1 SGHTA, CDR2 FQGNSA. V was clipped by 2 bases and J by 8 bases; unmatched bases: 16.

This clone was counted many times. The gene calls are TRBV9 and TRBJ2-1, with 9 bases lining up with TRBD2. The CDR3 runs 14 residues. Losses at the gene ends were 7 bases for V and 6 bases for J; bases not matched to a gene: 8. In germline, CDR1 is SGDLS, CDR2 YYNGEE. This CDR3 reads CASQPSGRRNEQFF. The CDR3 DNA sequence: TGTGCCAGCCAGCCCAGCGGGAGGCGCAATGAGCAGTTCTTC.

The chain uses TRBV10-3 and TRBJ1-6; D uncertain. CDR3 length: 13 amino acids. Trimming cost V 6 bases and J 7 bases, with 10 bases left between them. Germline assignment: CDR1 ENHRY and CDR2 SYGVKD. CDR3 nucleotides: TGTGCCATCAGGGACGTGGGGAATTCACCCCTCCACTTT. It translates to CAIRDVGNSPLHF.

Many counts were recorded for this clone. The identical CDR3 is also encoded by other nucleotide sequences in the sample. The rearrangement uses TRBV15 and TRBJ1-1; no clear D. Trimming left V 1 base short and J 4 bases short, with 7 bases between. The length of the CDR3 is 13 residues. Germline V gives CDR1 LNHNV, CDR2 YYDKDF (reference sequence). CDR3 bases: TGTGCCACCAGCAGAGGGGGAGGCACTGAAGCTTTCTTT. It encodes CATSRGGGTEAFF.

CDR3: CSVEAPDSPTGEQYF. For the CDR3, the DNA is TGCAGCGTTGAAGCCCCGGACAGCCCCACGGGGGAGCAGTACTTC. The chain joins TRBV29-1 to TRBJ2-7; TRBD1 might be the D (6 bases). Per the germline V gene, CDR1 is SQVTM and CDR2 is ANQGSEA. CDR3 length: 15 amino acids. V lost 1 base to trimming and J lost 7 bases, with 20 bases between them.

The chain carries TRBV2 and TRBJ2-1; 8 bases are a match to TRBD2. The CDR3 length is 12 residues. Germline V gives CDR1 SNHLY, CDR2 FYNNEI. The V segment lost 7 bases and the J segment 9 bases; nucleotides outside the gene matches: 5. CDR3 nucleotide sequence: TGTGCCAGCATTCCGGGAGGGGTTGAGCAGTTCTTC. Translation gives CASIPGGVEQFF. The variable domain in full, completed from reference TRBV2 and TRBJ2-1, reads EPEVTQTPSHQVTQMGQEVILRCVPISNHLYFYWYRQILGQKVEFLVSFYNNEISEKSEIFDDQFSVERPDGSNFTLKIRSTKLEDSAMYFCASIPGGVEQFFGPGTRLTVL.

This chain links TRBV11-2 with TRBJ2-1; 11 bases fit TRBD2. CDR1 SGHAT and CDR2 FQNNGV come from the germline V gene. Trimming removed 1 base from V and 3 bases from J; junction bases left unmatched: 5. The CDR3 has 17 residues. CDR3 residues: CASSLVFSGRDYNEQFF. CDR3 coding DNA: TGTGCCAGCAGCTTAGTCTTTAGCGGGAGGGACTACAATGAGCAGTTCTTC.

The V call is TRBV18, the J call TRBJ2-7; 7 bases align to TRBD1. Germline V gene data show CDR1 as KGHSH and CDR2 as LQKENI. This CDR3 comprises 14 residues. Unmatched junction bases numbered 2, after V lost 3 bases and J lost 0 bases. In DNA, the CDR3 is TGTGCCAGCTCACCGGGACAGCCCTCCTACGAGCAGTACTTC. This encodes CASSPGQPSYEQYF.

J is TRBJ2-5 and V is TRBV7-3; D possibly matches TRBD1 or TRBD2 (6 bases each). CDR3 length equals 15 residues. With 5 bases removed from V and 1 base from J, the gap between germline ends came to 14 bases. Germline-derived CDR1 and CDR2 are SGHTA and FQGTGA. The CDR3 DNA follows: TGTGCCAGCAGCCTTAGGGGGAGGCCCCAAGAGACCCAGTACTTC. Protein: CASSLRGRPQETQYF.

About this clone: This specimen includes other DNA sequences encoding the same CDR3. The J gene is TRBJ2-7, the V gene TRBV4-2; D call uncertain. The V gene lost 0 bases and the J gene lost 7 bases, with 16 bases spanning the gap. Germline lookup yields CDR1 LGHNA and CDR2 YNFKEQ. This CDR3 is built from 15 residues. The DNA of the CDR3 is TGTGCCAGCAGCCAAGATCTTGGCGGATCTGGTGAGCAGTACTTC. Amino acids: CASSQDLGGSGEQYF.

The chain has TRBV10-1 and TRBJ2-5; the D is unclear. The DNA end lines up better with TRBJ2-7; the J call may be wrong. Germline values: CDR1 WNHNN, CDR2 SYGVQD (reference sequence). The CDR3 totals 11 residues. The CDR3 DNA reads as TGCGCCAGCTCGGACGCTTGCGAGCAGTACTTC. Translation: CASSDACEQYF.

This clone has ten or more counts. The chain links TRBV6-1 to TRBJ1-6; TRBD1 matches 11 bases. The germline V gene encodes CDR1 MNHNS and CDR2 SASEGT. V was pared by 0 bases and J by 9 bases, with 4 bases of the junction left unmatched. The CDR3 is made up of 16 amino acids. The CDR3 coding sequence is TGTGCCAGCAGTGAAGCGCTTGGACAGGGGGCTTCACCCCTCCACTTT. Encoded protein: CASSEALGQGASPLHF.

Points on this clone: In the same sample, other DNA sequences code for this CDR3. The chain combines TRBV28 with TRBJ2-7, with 11 nucleotides matching TRBD1. V gave up 3 bases and J gave up 4 bases; unmatched junction bases: 2. This CDR3 contains 14 residues. Germline lookup yields CDR1 MDHEN and CDR2 SYDVKM. As DNA, the CDR3 is TGTGCCAGCAGTTTGGGGACAGGGGGATACGAGCAGTACTTC. Translating it yields CASSLGTGGYEQYF.

The chain joins TRBV7-3 to TRBJ2-1, with TRBD2 identical over 10 bases. The CDR3 contains 14 residues. Trimming took 5 bases from V and 6 from J; bases not matched to a gene: 4. Germline V gives CDR1 SGHTA, CDR2 FQGTGA. The CDR3 nucleotides are TGTGCCAGCAGCACCATAGCGGGGGGCAATGAGCAGTTCTTC. This gives the protein CASSTIAGGNEQFF. Variable domain in full (rest from reference TRBV7-3 and TRBJ2-1): GAGVSQTPSNKVTEKGKYVELRCDPISGHTALYWYRQSLGQGPEFLIYFQGTGAADDSGLPNDRFFAVRPEGSVSTLKIQRTERGDSAVYLCASSTIAGGNEQFFGPGTRLTVL.